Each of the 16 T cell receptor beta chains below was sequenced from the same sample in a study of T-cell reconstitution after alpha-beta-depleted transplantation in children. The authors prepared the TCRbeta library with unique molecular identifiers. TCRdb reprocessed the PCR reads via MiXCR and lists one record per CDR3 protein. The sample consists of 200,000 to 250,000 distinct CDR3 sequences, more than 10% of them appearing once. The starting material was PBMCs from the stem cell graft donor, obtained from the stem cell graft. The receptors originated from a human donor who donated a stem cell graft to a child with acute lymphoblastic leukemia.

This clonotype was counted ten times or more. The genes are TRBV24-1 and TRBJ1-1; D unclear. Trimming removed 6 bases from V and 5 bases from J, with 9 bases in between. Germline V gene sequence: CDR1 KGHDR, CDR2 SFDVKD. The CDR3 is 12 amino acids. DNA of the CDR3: TGTGCCACCAGTCGCGCGGGGACTGAAGCTTTCTTT. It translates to CATSRAGTEAFF.

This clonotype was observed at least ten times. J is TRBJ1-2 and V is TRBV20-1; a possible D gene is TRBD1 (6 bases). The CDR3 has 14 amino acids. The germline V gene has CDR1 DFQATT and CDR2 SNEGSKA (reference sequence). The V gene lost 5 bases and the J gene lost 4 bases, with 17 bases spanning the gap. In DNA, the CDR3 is TGCAGTGCTCTCCGGGACACGGGATTCTATGGCTACACCTTC. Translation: CSALRDTGFYGYTF.

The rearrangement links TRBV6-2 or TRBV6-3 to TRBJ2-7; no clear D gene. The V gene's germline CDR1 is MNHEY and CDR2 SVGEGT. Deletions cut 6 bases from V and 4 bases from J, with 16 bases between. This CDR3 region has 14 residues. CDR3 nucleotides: TGTGCCAGCAGCTCGACCCCAACACCGTACGAGCAGTACTTC. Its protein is CASSSTPTPYEQYF.

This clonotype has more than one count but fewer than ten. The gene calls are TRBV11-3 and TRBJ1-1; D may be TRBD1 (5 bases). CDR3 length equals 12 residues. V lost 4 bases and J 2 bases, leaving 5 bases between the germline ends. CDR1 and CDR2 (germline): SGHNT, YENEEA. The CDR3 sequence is CASSWGNTEAFF. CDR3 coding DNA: TGTGCCAGCAGCTGGGGCAACACTGAAGCTTTCTTT.

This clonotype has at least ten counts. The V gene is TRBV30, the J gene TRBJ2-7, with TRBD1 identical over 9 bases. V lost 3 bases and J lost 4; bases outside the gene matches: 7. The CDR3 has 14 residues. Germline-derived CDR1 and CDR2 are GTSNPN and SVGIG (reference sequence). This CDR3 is CAWRMTGGKYEQYF. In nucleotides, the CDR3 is TGTGCCTGGAGAATGACAGGGGGGAAGTACGAGCAGTACTTC.

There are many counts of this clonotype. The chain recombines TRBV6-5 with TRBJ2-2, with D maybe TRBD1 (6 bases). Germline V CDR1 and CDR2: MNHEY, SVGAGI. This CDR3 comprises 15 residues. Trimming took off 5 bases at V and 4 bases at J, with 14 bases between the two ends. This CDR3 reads CASSLQGPRTGELFF. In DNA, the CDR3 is TGTGCCAGCAGTCTACAGGGTCCCCGCACCGGGGAGCTGTTTTTT.

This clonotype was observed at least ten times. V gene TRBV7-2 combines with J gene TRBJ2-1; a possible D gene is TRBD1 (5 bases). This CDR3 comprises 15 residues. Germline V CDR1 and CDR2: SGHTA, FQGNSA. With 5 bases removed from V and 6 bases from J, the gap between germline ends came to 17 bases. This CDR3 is CASSPFAGFSNEQFF. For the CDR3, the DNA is TGTGCCAGCAGCCCATTCGCAGGGTTTAGCAATGAGCAGTTCTTC.

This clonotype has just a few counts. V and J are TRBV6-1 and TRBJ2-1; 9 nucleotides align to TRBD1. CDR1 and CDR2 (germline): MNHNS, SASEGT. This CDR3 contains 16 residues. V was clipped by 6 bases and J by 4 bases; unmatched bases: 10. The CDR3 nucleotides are TGTGCCAGCAGGGCCGATCTCGGGACAGGGTACAATGAGCAGTTCTTC. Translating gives CASRADLGTGYNEQFF.

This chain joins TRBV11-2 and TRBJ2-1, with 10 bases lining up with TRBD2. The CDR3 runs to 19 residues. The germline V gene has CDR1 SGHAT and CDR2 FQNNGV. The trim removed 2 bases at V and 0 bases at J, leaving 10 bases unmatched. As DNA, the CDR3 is TGTGCCAGCAGCTTAAATCCTAGCGGGGGTTTACCCTCCTACAATGAGCAGTTCTTC. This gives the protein CASSLNPSGGLPSYNEQFF.

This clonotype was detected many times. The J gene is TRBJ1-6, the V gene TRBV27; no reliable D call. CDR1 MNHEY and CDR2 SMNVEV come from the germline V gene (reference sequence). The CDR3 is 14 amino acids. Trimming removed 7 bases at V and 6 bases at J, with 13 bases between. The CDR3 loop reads CASNPAKANSPLHF. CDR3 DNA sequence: TGTGCCAGCAACCCCGCGAAGGCTAATTCACCCCTCCACTTT.

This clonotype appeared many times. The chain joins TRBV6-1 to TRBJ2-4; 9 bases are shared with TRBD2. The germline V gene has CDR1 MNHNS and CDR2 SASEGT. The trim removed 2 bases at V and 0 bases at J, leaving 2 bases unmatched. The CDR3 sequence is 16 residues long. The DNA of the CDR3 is TGTGCCAGCAGTGAATCTAGCGGGGTAGCCAAAAACATTCAGTACTTC. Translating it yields CASSESSGVAKNIQYF.

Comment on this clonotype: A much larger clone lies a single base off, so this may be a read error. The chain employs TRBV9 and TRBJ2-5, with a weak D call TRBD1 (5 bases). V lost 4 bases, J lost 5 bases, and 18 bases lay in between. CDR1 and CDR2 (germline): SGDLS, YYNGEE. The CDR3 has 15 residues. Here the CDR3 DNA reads TGTGCCAGCAGCCTATTAAACGGACATGGGGAGACCCAGTACTTC. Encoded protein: CASSLLNGHGETQYF.

This CDR3 is CAWSFDTLNRYSNYGYTF. As DNA, the CDR3 is TGTGCCTGGAGTTTTGACACTCTTAACAGATATAGTAACTATGGCTACACCTTC. The chain has TRBV30 and TRBJ1-2; D gene uncertain. CDR1 is GTSNPN, CDR2 SVGIG, per germline (reference sequence). The CDR3 contains 18 residues. With 2 bases removed from V and 1 base from J, the gap between germline ends came to 23 bases.

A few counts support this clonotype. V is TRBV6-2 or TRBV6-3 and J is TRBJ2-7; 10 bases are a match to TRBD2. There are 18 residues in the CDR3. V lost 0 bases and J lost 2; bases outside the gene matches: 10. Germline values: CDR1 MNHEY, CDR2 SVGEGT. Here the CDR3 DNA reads TGTGCCAGCAGTTACTCGACGGCTAGCGGGGGCAAACCCTACGAGCAGTACTTC. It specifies CASSYSTASGGKPYEQYF.

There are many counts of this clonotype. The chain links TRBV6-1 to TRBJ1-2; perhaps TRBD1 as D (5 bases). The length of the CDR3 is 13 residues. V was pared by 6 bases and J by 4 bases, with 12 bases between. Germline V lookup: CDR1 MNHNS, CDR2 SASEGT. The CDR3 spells CASSHTGGYGYTF. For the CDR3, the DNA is TGTGCCAGCAGCCACACGGGGGGCTATGGCTACACCTTC.

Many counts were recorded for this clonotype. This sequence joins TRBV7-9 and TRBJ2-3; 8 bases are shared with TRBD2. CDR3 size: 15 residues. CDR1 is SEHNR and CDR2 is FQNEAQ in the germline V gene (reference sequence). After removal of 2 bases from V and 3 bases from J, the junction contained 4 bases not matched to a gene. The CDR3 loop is CASSLQRERTDTQYF. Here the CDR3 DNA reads TGTGCCAGCAGCTTACAGCGGGAGAGAACAGATACGCAGTATTTT. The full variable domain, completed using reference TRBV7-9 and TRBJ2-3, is DTGVSQNPRHKITKRGQNVTFRCDPISEHNRLYWYRQTLGQGPEFLTYFQNEAQLEKSRLLSDRFSAERPKGSFSTLEIQRTEQGDSAMYLCASSLQRERTDTQYFGPGTRLTVL.